The rows below give T cell receptor beta chains drawn from one sample of a study of blood T cell repertoires in COVID-19. Using immunoSEQ multiplex PCR, the repertoire was profiled, and TCRdb retains in-frame clones only, with some absent. The table has some 220,000 clones, around four fifths seen once. Sequencing was performed on peripheral blood. These receptors all stem from a woman older than 75 with active or convalescent COVID-19. Both conserved end residues are part of each CDR3. A D gene is named only where the DNA matches it firmly. Clone size is not always given. Where it is, it says once, few, many or a class for expanded clones.

clone size	D gene	V gene	J gene	CDR3 protein	CDR3 DNA
-	-	TRBV2	TRBJ2-5	CASSDSGLANFIDF	TGTGCCAGCAGTGATTCTGGATTAGCGAATTTTATAGACTTC
-	TRBD1	TRBV4-1	TRBJ1-6	CASSQWGTGVSPLHF	TGCGCCAGCAGCCAATGGGGGACAGGGGTTTCACCCCTCCACTTT
few	-	TRBV5-1	TRBJ2-5	CASSLQETQYF	TGCGCCAGCAGCCTCCAAGAGACCCAGTACTTC
-	-	TRBV15	TRBJ2-5	CATSPGGSKLETQYF	TGTGCCACCAGCCCAGGTGGTTCGAAATTAGAGACCCAGTACTTC
once	-	TRBV29-1	TRBJ2-7	CSVETGVHYEQYF	TGCAGCGTTGAGACGGGGGTTCACTACGAGCAGTACTTC
-	TRBD2	TRBV4-1	TRBJ2-7	CASSQRRGAYEQYF	TGCGCCAGCAGCCAAAGGCGGGGGGCCTACGAGCAGTACTTC
once	-	TRBV7-5	TRBJ2-3	CARSFSGMASDTQYF	TGTGCCAGAAGCTTTAGCGGGATGGCTTCAGATACGCAGTATTTT
-	-	TRBV7-8	TRBJ2-1	CASSSDRSGEQFF	TGTGCCAGCAGCTCCGACAGGAGTGGCGAGCAGTTCTTC
-	TRBD2	TRBV2	TRBJ2-1	CASSVRLAGEQFF	TGTGCCAGCAGTGTCCGACTAGCTGGGGAGCAGTTCTTC
-	-	TRBV7-2	TRBJ2-6	CASSFRGFSGANVLTF	TGTGCCAGCAGCTTCCGCGGTTTCTCTGGGGCCAACGTCCTGACTTTC
-	-	TRBV5-1	TRBJ2-2	CASSAGAGGELFF	TGCGCCAGCAGCGCCGGTGCTGGCGGGGAGCTGTTTTTT
-	-	TRBV12-2	TRBJ2-7	CASRPRRQGQGTYEQYF	TGTGCAAGTCGCCCACGCCGCCAGGGACAGGGAACCTACGAGCAGTACTTC
-	-	TRBV7-2	TRBJ2-7	CASSWTGAYEQYF	TGTGCCAGCAGCTGGACTGGGGCCTACGAGCAGTACTTC
-	-	TRBV18	TRBJ1-1	CASSPTGWGEAFF	TGTGCCAGCTCGCCAACAGGGTGGGGTGAAGCTTTCTTT
-	TRBD1	TRBV11-2	TRBJ2-5	CASSSFQGAPVETQYF	TGTGCCAGCAGCTCCTTTCAGGGGGCTCCGGTAGAGACCCAGTACTTC
-	TRBD2	TRBV5-1	TRBJ2-2	CASSLGLAGELFF	TGCGCCAGCAGTCTCGGACTAGCCGGGGAGTTGTTTTTT
many	-	TRBV5-4	TRBJ2-3	CASSPSTASTDTQYF	TGTGCCAGCAGCCCTTCGACAGCTAGCACAGATACGCAGTATTTT
-	TRBD2	TRBV3-1/TRBV3-2	TRBJ2-1	CASSQASGAYNEQFF	TGTGCCAGCAGCCAAGCCAGCGGGGCCTACAATGAGCAGTTCTTC
-	TRBD2	TRBV24-1	TRBJ2-1	CATSGTSGDEQFF	TGTGCCACCAGTGGGACTAGCGGGGATGAGCAGTTCTTC
-	-	TRBV19	TRBJ2-5	CASSIGRRTRGEETQYF	TGTGCCAGTAGTATAGGTCGGCGGACTAGGGGGGAGGAGACCCAGTACTTC
-	TRBD2	TRBV9	TRBJ2-1	CASSVSGADYNEQFF	TGTGCCAGCAGCGTCAGCGGGGCCGACTACAATGAGCAGTTCTTC
few	-	TRBV7-6	TRBJ1-1	CASSLRQRLNTEAFF	TGTGCCAGCAGCTTACGACAGCGATTAAACACTGAAGCTTTCTTT
-	TRBD2	TRBV24-1	TRBJ2-1	CATSAASGRNEQFF	TGTGCCACCAGTGCGGCTAGCGGGAGGAATGAGCAGTTCTTC
-	-	TRBV6-2/TRBV6-3	TRBJ1-1	CASSPQPGVGHNTEAFF	TGTGCCAGCAGCCCCCAGCCCGGGGTCGGCCACAACACTGAAGCTTTCTTT
-	-	TRBV7-3	TRBJ2-1	CASSLSRNEQFF	TGTGCCAGCAGCTTAAGTCGCAATGAGCAGTTCTTC
-	TRBD1	TRBV5-4	TRBJ1-6	CASSSYKGTGGFSPLHF	TGTGCCAGCAGCTCCTACAAGGGGACAGGGGGTTTTTCACCCCTCCACTTT
-	TRBD2	TRBV11-3	TRBJ2-1	CASSPQTSGSGEQFF	TGTGCCAGCAGCCCCCAGACTAGCGGGAGCGGTGAGCAGTTCTTC
-	TRBD2	TRBV5-1	TRBJ2-3	CASSGTAGLAGGPRRTDTQYF	TGCGCCAGCAGCGGAACAGCTGGACTAGCGGGGGGGCCACGGAGGACAGATACGCAGTATTTT
-	-	TRBV28	TRBJ2-1	CASSFDVWGPSYNEQFF	TGTGCCAGCAGTTTTGATGTGTGGGGCCCTTCCTACAATGAGCAGTTCTTC
-	-	TRBV19	TRBJ1-6	CASSTAGTRNSPLHF	TGTGCCAGTAGTACAGCCGGGACAAGGAACTCACCCCTCCACTTT
once	-	TRBV28	TRBJ1-4	CASSSGDEKLFF	TGTGCCAGCAGTTCGGGGGACGAAAAACTGTTTTTT
-	-	TRBV6-5	TRBJ2-7	CASKLASSYEQYF	TGTGCCAGCAAGCTAGCTTCAAGCTACGAGCAGTACTTC
-	TRBD1	TRBV11-3	TRBJ2-5	CASTSRQGAAQETQYF	TGTGCCAGCACCTCCCGACAGGGGGCGGCCCAAGAGACCCAGTACTTC
once	-	TRBV5-4	TRBJ1-2	CASSTVEGYGYTF	TGTGCCAGCAGCACGGTCGAGGGCTATGGCTACACCTTC
-	-	TRBV3-1/TRBV3-2	TRBJ2-3	CASSQLPPGTDTQYF	TGTGCCAGCAGCCAGCTACCGCCCGGCACAGATACGCAGTATTTT
-	-	TRBV27	TRBJ2-1	CTSSTALQNSGNEQFF	TGTACCAGCAGTACGGCGTTACAGAACTCTGGAAATGAGCAGTTCTTC
few	TRBD2	TRBV7-9	TRBJ2-1	CASSSHLVAGESYNEQFF	TGTGCCAGCAGCTCCCACCTAGTCGCGGGAGAATCCTACAATGAGCAGTTCTTC
-	-	TRBV2	TRBJ1-1	CASSLVKRNTEAFF	TGTGCCAGCAGTCTCGTCAAGAGGAACACTGAAGCTTTCTTT
-	-	TRBV3-1/TRBV3-2	TRBJ2-7	CASSHRPHEQYF	TGTGCCAGCAGCCACAGGCCCCACGAGCAGTACTTC
-	TRBD2	TRBV2	TRBJ2-7	CASSESSGVSYEQYF	TGTGCCAGCAGTGAAAGTAGCGGGGTCTCCTACGAGCAGTACTTC
-	TRBD1	TRBV2	TRBJ2-1	CASSTGTGTSEQFF	TGTGCCAGCAGTACCGGGACAGGGACGAGTGAGCAGTTCTTC
-	TRBD1	TRBV6-5	TRBJ1-3	CASRGTGAGNTIYF	TGTGCCAGCAGGGGGACAGGGGCTGGAAACACCATATATTTT
-	TRBD2	TRBV5-1	TRBJ2-3	CASSLASGGADTQYF	TGCGCCAGCAGCTTGGCTAGCGGGGGGGCGGATACGCAGTATTTT
few	TRBD1	TRBV25-1	TRBJ2-7	CASTDRPRGEQYF	TGTGCCAGCACGGACAGGCCCCGGGGCGAGCAGTACTTC
-	-	TRBV5-1	TRBJ1-1	CASSSQGVGTEAFF	TGCGCCAGCAGCTCACAGGGAGTGGGCACTGAAGCTTTCTTT
-	-	TRBV27	TRBJ1-2	CANPGTTHKGYGYTF	TGTGCCAACCCCGGGACAACCCACAAGGGCTATGGCTACACCTTC
-	-	TRBV28	TRBJ2-1	CASTPTSHNEQFF	TGTGCCAGCACCCCCACATCCCACAATGAGCAGTTCTTC
-	TRBD2	TRBV7-2	TRBJ2-3	CASSLKSGAGTDTQYF	TGTGCCAGCAGCTTAAAGAGCGGGGCGGGCACAGATACGCAGTATTTT
-	TRBD2	TRBV5-4	TRBJ2-1	CASSFPSGQSDEQFF	TGTGCCAGCAGCTTTCCTAGCGGGCAAAGCGATGAGCAGTTCTTC
few	TRBD1	TRBV11-2	TRBJ1-6	CASSSLGQGYSPLHF	TGTGCCAGCAGCTCGTTGGGACAGGGTTATTCACCCCTCCACTTT
-	TRBD1	TRBV18	TRBJ1-1	CASSPDRVGTTEAFF	TGTGCCAGCTCACCAGACAGGGTCGGGACCACTGAAGCTTTCTTT
-	TRBD2	TRBV9	TRBJ2-7	CASSPLSGGPGEQYF	TGTGCCAGCAGCCCCCTTTCGGGAGGGCCGGGAGAGCAGTACTTC
-	TRBD1	TRBV7-8	TRBJ1-5	CASSLAATGGLSRPQHF	TGTGCCAGCAGCTTAGCGGCCACAGGGGGACTCTCGCGGCCCCAGCATTTT
-	-	TRBV5-1	TRBJ1-4	CASSETGNLGEKLFF	TGCGCCAGCAGCGAAACAGGGAATCTCGGTGAAAAACTGTTTTTT
-	TRBD2	TRBV2	TRBJ2-1	CASTGGANEQFF	TGTGCCAGCACCGGGGGGGCCAATGAGCAGTTCTTC
-	TRBD1	TRBV7-9	TRBJ1-1	CASSLVQGAPTEAFF	TGTGCCAGCAGCTTAGTACAGGGGGCGCCCACTGAAGCTTTCTTT
-	TRBD2	TRBV27	TRBJ2-3	CASSSRPGLAGFTDTQYF	TGTGCCAGCAGTTCCAGGCCGGGACTAGCGGGATTCACAGATACGCAGTATTTT